The table lists the clone carrying this T cell receptor (beta chain) with a few counts. TCRdb recomputed calls from the 5' RACE reads with MiXCR, one row per CDR3 protein. The repertoire has almost 550,000 distinct CDR3 sequences, about 20% of them found once; the top ten carry under 15%. CDR3 length equals 15 residues. V was pared by 6 bases and J by 5 bases, with 9 bases of the junction left unmatched. The data were obtained in a study of T-cell memory formation after mild COVID-19. The TCR comes from an adult woman who had mild COVID-19 (a few samples of this study predate the infection). Cell type and time point are not known. The V call is TRBV12-3 or TRBV12-4, the J call TRBJ2-7, with 11 bases lining up with TRBD1. Sequences were obtained from PBMCs or a T cell subset sorted from them (not recorded which). CDR3 DNA sequence: TGTGCCAGCAGCGCGGACAGGGGGCGGCATAACGAGCAGTACTTC. This sequence encodes CASSADRGRHNEQYF.